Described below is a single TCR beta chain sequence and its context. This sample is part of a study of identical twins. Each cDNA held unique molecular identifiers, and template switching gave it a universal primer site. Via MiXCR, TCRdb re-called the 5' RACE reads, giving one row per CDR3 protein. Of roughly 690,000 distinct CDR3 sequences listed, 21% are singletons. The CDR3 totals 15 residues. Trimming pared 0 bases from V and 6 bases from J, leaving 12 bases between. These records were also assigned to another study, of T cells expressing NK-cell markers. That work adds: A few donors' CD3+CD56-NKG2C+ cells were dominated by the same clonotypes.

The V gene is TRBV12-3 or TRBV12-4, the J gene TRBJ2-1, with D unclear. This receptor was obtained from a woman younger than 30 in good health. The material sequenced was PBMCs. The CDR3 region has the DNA TGTGCCAGCAGTTTAGCTCCTCTGGACCTCAATGAGCAGTTCTTC. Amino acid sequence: CASSLAPLDLNEQFF.